This T cell receptor (beta chain) came from a study of technical replicates of blood from a handful of donors. With 4 bases clipped from V and 7 bases from J, the junction kept 8 bases outside the gene matches. The CDR3 consists of 15 residues. CDR1 and CDR2 from the germline V gene are MNHNY and SVGAGI (reference sequence). The repertoire was sequenced with immunoSEQ multiplex PCR; TCRdb's copy has only in-frame clones and lacks some. The top ten clones hold 0.25% of a sample with around 70,000 clones, around 93% of them seen once. V gene TRBV6-6 combines with J gene TRBJ1-4, with 8 bases identical to TRBD1. The TCR comes from a human donor in good health. The source material was T cells isolated from PBMCs. The CDR3 loop reads CASSFDRDRSEKLFF. The CDR3 DNA sequence: TGTGCCAGCAGTTTCGATCGGGACAGGAGTGAAAAACTGTTTTTT.